The 22 T cell receptor beta chains in this list originate from one sample, sequenced in a study of radiotherapy plus CTLA-4 blockade in lung cancer. The assay was immunoSEQ multiplex PCR, and TCRdb's table has in-frame clones only and misses some. The table has roughly 90,000 clones, about 86% seen once. The sample was peripheral blood, taken from a patient treated with radiotherapy plus ipilimumab. The source is a human donor with non-small cell lung cancer that progressed on radiotherapy plus ipilimumab.

This chain uses TRBV7-9 with TRBJ2-2, with D unclear. Germline V gene data show CDR1 as SEHNR and CDR2 as FQNEAQ (reference sequence). Trimming stripped 4 bases from V and 7 bases from J, with 19 bases between. This CDR3 is built from 16 residues. The CDR3 coding sequence is TGTGCCAGCAGCTCCCCAGTACGTAGTTGGAGCGGGGAGCTGTTTTTT. This translates into CASSSPVRSWSGELFF.

This sequence joins TRBV29-1 and TRBJ1-2, with D possibly being TRBD1 (6 bases). The CDR3 sequence is 14 residues long. Germline CDR1 SQVTM, CDR2 ANQGSEA. Trimming shortened V by 4 bases and J by 2 bases, and 14 bases separated the two germline ends. The CDR3 protein is CSVGAGARNYGYTF. Written as DNA, the CDR3 is TGCAGCGTTGGCGCAGGGGCCAGAAACTATGGCTACACCTTC. Full variable domain (missing parts from reference TRBV29-1 and TRBJ1-2): SAVISQKPSRDICQRGTSLTIQCQVDSQVTMMFWYRQQPGQSLTLIATANQGSEATYESGFVIDKFPISRPNLTFSTLTVSNMSPEDSSIYLCSVGAGARNYGYTFGSGTRLTVV.

V and J are TRBV10-3 and TRBJ1-2; D may be TRBD1 (5 bases). Per the germline V gene, CDR1 is ENHRY and CDR2 is SYGVKD. This CDR3 spans 13 amino acids. The ends were cut back, 5 bases at V and 4 bases at J, with 11 bases in the middle. DNA for the CDR3: TGTGCCATCAGTCCCGACAGCGTCTATGGCTACACCTTC. Its translation is CAISPDSVYGYTF.

This clone was picked up one time. The chain is built from TRBV2 and TRBJ2-5, with D perhaps TRBD2 (7 bases). Gene TRBJ2-7 matches the end of the DNA better, so the J call may be wrong. The CDR3 sequence is 16 residues long. CDR1 is SNHLY and CDR2 is FYNNEI in the germline V gene. Written as DNA, the CDR3 is TGTGCCAGCAGTGGTGGTAGGGGGGGCGATCCCTACGAGCAGTACTTC. It yields the protein CASSGGRGGDPYEQYF.

The V gene is TRBV19, the J gene TRBJ2-5; weak D call: TRBD2 (6 bases). Germline V gene sequence: CDR1 LNHDA, CDR2 SQIVND (reference sequence). Trimming stripped 3 bases from V and 3 bases from J, with 17 bases between. The CDR3 is made up of 16 amino acids. The CDR3 DNA is TGTGCCAGTAGTATCGCCGCCGGGACTCCTAAAGAGACCCAGTACTTC. Protein: CASSIAAGTPKETQYF. Using reference TRBV19 and TRBJ2-5 for the parts outside the CDR3, the full variable domain is DGGITQSPKYLFRKEGQNVTLSCEQNLNHDAMYWYRQDPGQGLRLIYYSQIVNDFQKGDIAEGYSVSREKKESFPLTVTSAQKNPTAFYLCASSIAAGTPKETQYFGPGTRLLVL.

The chain combines TRBV5-1 with TRBJ2-7; D is perhaps TRBD2 (6 bases). This CDR3 is built from 14 residues. V shed 6 bases and J shed 1 base, with 14 bases lying between them. Germline loops: CDR1 SGHRS, CDR2 YFSETQ. The CDR3 DNA sequence: TGCGCCAGCAAAGAGGAGCGGGCATCCTACGAGCAGTACTTC. Its translation is CASKEERASYEQYF.

The chain uses TRBV9 and TRBJ2-2; D call uncertain. V shed 3 bases and J shed 4 bases, with 13 bases lying between them. The CDR3 consists of 15 residues. Per the germline V gene, CDR1 is SGDLS and CDR2 is YYNGEE. CDR3 in DNA: TGTGCCAGCAGCGCCGAGTTATTACCCACCGGGGAGCTGTTTTTT. Encoded protein: CASSAELLPTGELFF.

The rearrangement uses TRBV5-1 and TRBJ2-7; perhaps TRBD2 as D (5 bases). The CDR3 has 15 amino acids. CDR1 SGHRS and CDR2 YFSETQ come from the germline V gene. V dropped 0 bases and J dropped 3 bases, with 13 bases sitting between them. CDR3 in DNA: TGCGCCAGCAGCTTGGGGCCACACGGGATCTACGAGCAGTACTTC. It codes for CASSLGPHGIYEQYF. The complete variable domain, with remaining parts taken from reference TRBV5-1 and TRBJ2-7, reads KAGVTQTPRYLIKTRGQQVTLSCSPISGHRSVSWYQQTPGQGLQFLFEYFSETQRNKGNFPGRFSGRQFSNSRSEMNVSTLELGDSALYLCASSLGPHGIYEQYFGPGTRLTVT.

The genes are TRBV5-1 and TRBJ1-1, with 9 bases identical to TRBD1. Per germline, CDR1 SGHRS and CDR2 YFSETQ. The V and J ends lost 6 bases and 5 bases, in that order; junction bases with no gene match: 8. CDR3 length: 14 amino acids. Written as DNA, the CDR3 is TGCGCCAGCACCGCGACAGGGGGGTGGACTGAAGCTTTCTTT. It yields the protein CASTATGGWTEAFF.

The chain has TRBV5-1 and TRBJ1-1, with 9 positions matching TRBD1. This CDR3 region has 15 residues. In germline, CDR1 is SGHRS, CDR2 YFSETQ. After removal of 5 bases from V and 0 bases from J, the junction contained 5 bases not matched to a gene. In DNA form, the CDR3 reads TGCGCCAGCAGTTGGACAGGGGCTTTGAACACTGAAGCTTTCTTT. Translation: CASSWTGALNTEAFF.

The CDR3 nucleotides read TGTGCCAGCAGCAGAAGGGGGCGGCCGGATGAGCAGTTCTTC. Protein: CASSRRGRPDEQFF. V and J are TRBV7-8 and TRBJ2-1; 7 bases align to TRBD1. Germline values: CDR1 SGHVS, CDR2 FQNEAQ. CDR3 size: 14 residues. After removal of 5 bases from V and 8 bases from J, the junction contained 9 bases not matched to a gene. The full variable domain, rest sourced from reference TRBV7-8 and TRBJ2-1, is GAGVSQSPRYKVAKRGQDVALRCDPISGHVSLFWYQQALGQGPEFLTYFQNEAQLDKSGLPSDRFFAERPEGSVSTLKIQRTQQEDSAVYLCASSRRGRPDEQFFGPGTRLTVL.

DNA for the CDR3: TGTGCCAGCAGCTACACAGTGAACACTGAAGCTTTCTTT. Its translation is CASSYTVNTEAFF. V usage is TRBV7-9 and J usage is TRBJ1-1; D not certain. Germline V lookup: CDR1 SEHNR, CDR2 FQNEAQ (reference sequence). There are 13 residues in the CDR3. V was clipped by 4 bases and J by 0 bases, with 6 bases between them.

This chain links TRBV7-9 with TRBJ1-4; D is perhaps TRBD1 (5 bases). Between the trimmed V and J ends, which lost 1 base and 5 bases, there was a span of 8 bases. The CDR3 runs 14 residues. Germline loops: CDR1 SEHNR, CDR2 FQNEAQ (reference sequence). The CDR3 nucleotides are TGTGCCAGCAGCTTAGTGCGGGGGAATGAAAAACTGTTTTTT. Residues: CASSLVRGNEKLFF.

This clone is a singleton in its sample. The CDR3, as DNA: TGCGCCAGCAGCCTCTACAATGAGCAGTTCTTC. Protein product: CASSLYNEQFF. This chain connects TRBV5-1 to TRBJ2-1; D is unclear. Trimming removed 4 bases from V and 3 bases from J, with 2 bases in between. Germline loops: CDR1 SGHRS, CDR2 YFSETQ. This CDR3 contains 11 residues.

The chain is built from TRBV5-4 and TRBJ2-7; D is unresolved. The CDR3 is 15 residues long. The V gene lost 4 bases and the J gene lost 1 base, with 15 bases spanning the gap. Germline V lookup: CDR1 SGHNT, CDR2 YYREEE (reference sequence). CDR3 residues: CASSVGAGGSYEQYF. CDR3 DNA sequence: TGTGCCAGCAGCGTTGGAGCAGGTGGGTCCTACGAGCAGTACTTC.

This chain links TRBV7-9 with TRBJ1-2; no clear D. V dropped 5 bases and J dropped 4 bases, with 20 bases sitting between them. Germline CDR1 and CDR2: SEHNR and FQNEAQ (reference sequence). The CDR3 runs to 16 residues. The CDR3 bases are TGTGCCAGCAGCCTGTCGACTTTAGACTCCACCTATGGCTACACCTTC. It encodes CASSLSTLDSTYGYTF.

The rearrangement links TRBV11-3 to TRBJ2-1; 9 positions match TRBD2. This CDR3 has 17 amino acids. Unmatched junction bases numbered 11, after V lost 6 bases and J lost 2 bases. Germline assignment: CDR1 SGHNT and CDR2 YENEEA. CDR3 in DNA: TGTGCCAGCAGTCCGCTGGGGCGGGAGGGCCCCTACAATGAGCAGTTCTTC. Encoded protein: CASSPLGREGPYNEQFF.

This clone has only one observation. V usage is TRBV6-5 and J usage is TRBJ2-1, with D perhaps assigned TRBD1 or TRBD2 (5 bases each). Per germline, CDR1 MNHEY and CDR2 SVGAGI. Between the trimmed V and J ends, which lost 2 bases and 8 bases, there was a span of 19 bases. This CDR3 has 16 amino acids. The CDR3 DNA follows: TGTGCCAGCAGTTACGCCGAGGGTGTCTTAGGGGATGAGCAGTTCTTC. It specifies CASSYAEGVLGDEQFF.

The chain combines TRBV6-6 with TRBJ2-1; the D is unclear. The germline CDR1 and CDR2 sequences are MNHNY and SVGAGI (reference sequence). Trimming cost V 5 bases and J 2 bases, with 13 bases left between them. The CDR3 spans 15 residues. The CDR3 nucleotides are TGTGCCAGCAGTACAACTGGACCTCCCTACAATGAGCAGTTCTTC. Translating it yields CASSTTGPPYNEQFF.

The J gene is TRBJ2-7, the V gene TRBV14, with D hard to call. The CDR3 spans 11 residues. CDR1 SGHDN and CDR2 FVKESK come from the germline V gene. Trimming took off 2 bases at V and 6 bases at J, with 5 bases between the two ends. This CDR3 reads CASSQLSEQYF. The CDR3 DNA sequence: TGTGCCAGCAGCCAATTAAGCGAGCAGTACTTC.

This chain links TRBV7-2 with TRBJ1-5; possible D gene TRBD1, 5 bases. Germline V gives CDR1 SGHTA, CDR2 FQGNSA. This CDR3 has 15 amino acids. Trimming took off 6 bases at V and 4 bases at J, with 16 bases between the two ends. The CDR3 region is CASSSGRGRNQPQHF. The CDR3 nucleotides read TGTGCCAGCAGTTCAGGGAGAGGGCGAAATCAGCCCCAGCATTTT. The complete variable domain, with remaining parts taken from reference TRBV7-2 and TRBJ1-5, reads GAGVSQSPSNKVTEKGKDVELRCDPISGHTALYWYRQSLGQGLEFLIYFQGNSAPDKSGLPSDRFSAERTGGSVSTLTIQRTQQEDSAVYLCASSSGRGRNQPQHFGDGTRLSIL.

The CDR3 here is CASSYSDQPQHF. As DNA, the CDR3 is TGTGCCAGCAGTTACTCCGATCAGCCCCAGCATTTT. This sequence joins TRBV6-6 and TRBJ1-5; D ambiguous. The germline V gene has CDR1 MNHNY and CDR2 SVGAGI (reference sequence). Trimming removed 0 bases from V and 5 bases from J, with 2 bases in between. CDR3 length: 12 amino acids.